This T cell receptor beta chain was recorded in a study of lymphopenia after photon versus proton radiotherapy. Study outcomes and limitations: Survival link was tested only in deceased patients; proton benefit remains a possibility. Relative stability marked proton patients; photon patients lost diversity and naive cells. A bigger post-nadir fall in TCR diversity correlated inversely with survival time in deceased patients. After lymphocyte nadir, photon-treated repertoires showed oligoclonal expansion, especially CD8+ Temra.

Of note for this clone: Its antigen is not known.

The germline V and J ends were trimmed by 1 base and 4 bases, with 24 bases remaining between them. The CDR3 is 18 residues long. Germline assignment: CDR1 SGHRS and CDR2 YFSETQ. Generated by immunoSEQ multiplex PCR, the TCRdb table keeps only in-frame clones and is missing some. The top ten hold 17% of the sample, which has 6,000 to 8,500 clones, under 90% seen once. The chain uses TRBV5-1 and TRBJ2-7; either TRBD1 or TRBD2 may supply D (5 bases each). The source material was peripheral blood, sampled from a patient treated with photon-based radiotherapy. The receptor's source is a man in his sixties with cholangiocarcinoma. For the CDR3, the DNA is TGCGCCAGCAGCTTGAAGGGGTCCTGGGGGAATGGAGATTACGAGCAGTACTTC. Residues: CASSLKGSWGNGDYEQYF.